This T cell receptor (beta chain) was sequenced in a study of shared clonotypes between healthy human individuals. There are 14 residues in the CDR3. Germline V CDR1 and CDR2: MGHRA, YSYEKL. V was shortened by 5 bases and J by 5 bases, with 12 bases between the two germline ends. Libraries were prepared by immunoSEQ multiplex PCR; TCRdb keeps only in-frame clonotypes and omits some of them. Among about 580,000 clones listed, 95% to 98% were seen once. The naive CD8 population came from CD45RO-negative cells selected for CCR7, without terminally differentiated effector memory CD45RA+ cells. All of the donors resided in Nashville, Tennessee, and each was a Caucasian adult.

The chain uses TRBV4-1 and TRBJ1-4; D uncertain. Sequencing was done on a sample of naive CD8+ T cells sorted from blood. The TCR originated in a man aged 25 to 45 in good health. The CDR3 is CASSTQTGNEKLFF. CDR3 DNA sequence: TGCGCCAGCAGCACCCAGACGGGGAATGAAAAACTGTTTTTT.